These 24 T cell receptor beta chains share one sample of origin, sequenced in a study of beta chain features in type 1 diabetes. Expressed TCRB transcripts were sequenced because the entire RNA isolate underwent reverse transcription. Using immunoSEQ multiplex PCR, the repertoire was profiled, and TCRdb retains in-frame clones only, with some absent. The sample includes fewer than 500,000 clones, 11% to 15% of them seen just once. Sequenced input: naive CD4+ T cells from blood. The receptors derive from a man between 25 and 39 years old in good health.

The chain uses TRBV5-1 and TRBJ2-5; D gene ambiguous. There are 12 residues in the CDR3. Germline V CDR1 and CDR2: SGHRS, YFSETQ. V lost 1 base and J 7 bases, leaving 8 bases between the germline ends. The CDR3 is CASSLTKGTQYF. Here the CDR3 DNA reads TGCGCCAGCAGCTTGACGAAAGGGACCCAGTACTTC.

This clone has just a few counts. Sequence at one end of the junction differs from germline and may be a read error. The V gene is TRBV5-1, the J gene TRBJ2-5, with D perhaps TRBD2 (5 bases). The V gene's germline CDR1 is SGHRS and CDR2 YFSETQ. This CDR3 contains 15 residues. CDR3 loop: CASSLGPGNQETQYF. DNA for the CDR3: TGCGCCAGCAGCTTGGGGCCGGGAAACCAGGAGACCCAGTACTTC.

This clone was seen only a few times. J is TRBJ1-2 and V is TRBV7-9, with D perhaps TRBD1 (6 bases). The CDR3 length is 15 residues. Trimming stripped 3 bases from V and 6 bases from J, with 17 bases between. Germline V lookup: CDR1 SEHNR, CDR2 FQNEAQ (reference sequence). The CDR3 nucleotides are TGTGCCAGCAGCTTGCTACAGGGAATCCTAAATGGCTACACCTTC. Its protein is CASSLLQGILNGYTF.

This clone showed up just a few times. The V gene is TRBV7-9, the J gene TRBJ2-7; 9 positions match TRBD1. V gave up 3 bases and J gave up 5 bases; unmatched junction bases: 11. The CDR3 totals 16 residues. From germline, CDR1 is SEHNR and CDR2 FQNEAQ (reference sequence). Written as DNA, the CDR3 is TGTGCCAGCAGCTTCCGGGACAGGGACCTGGACGACGAGCAGTACTTC. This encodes CASSFRDRDLDDEQYF. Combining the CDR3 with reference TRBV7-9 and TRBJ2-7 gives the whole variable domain DTGVSQNPRHKITKRGQNVTFRCDPISEHNRLYWYRQTLGQGPEFLTYFQNEAQLEKSRLLSDRFSAERPKGSFSTLEIQRTEQGDSAMYLCASSFRDRDLDDEQYFGPGTRLTVT.

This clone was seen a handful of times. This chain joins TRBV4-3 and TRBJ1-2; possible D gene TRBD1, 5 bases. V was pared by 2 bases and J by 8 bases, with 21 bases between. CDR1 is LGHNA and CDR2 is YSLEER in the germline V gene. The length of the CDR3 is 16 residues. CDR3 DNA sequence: TGCGCCAGCAGCCAAACCATCCCGGGGCGGCAAAGGGGCTACACCTTC. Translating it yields CASSQTIPGRQRGYTF.

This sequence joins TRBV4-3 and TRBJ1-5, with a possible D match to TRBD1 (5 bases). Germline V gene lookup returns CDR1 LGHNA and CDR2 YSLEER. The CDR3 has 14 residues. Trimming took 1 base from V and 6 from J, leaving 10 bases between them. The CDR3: CASSQAWGPQPQHF. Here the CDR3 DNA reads TGCGCCAGCAGCCAAGCGTGGGGACCTCAGCCCCAGCATTTT.

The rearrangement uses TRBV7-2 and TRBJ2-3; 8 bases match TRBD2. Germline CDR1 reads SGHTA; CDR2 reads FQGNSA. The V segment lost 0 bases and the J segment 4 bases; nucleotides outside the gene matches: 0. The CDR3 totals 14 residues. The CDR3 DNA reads TGTGCCAGCAGCTTAGCACTAGCGGCAGATACGCAGTATTTT. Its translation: CASSLALAADTQYF.

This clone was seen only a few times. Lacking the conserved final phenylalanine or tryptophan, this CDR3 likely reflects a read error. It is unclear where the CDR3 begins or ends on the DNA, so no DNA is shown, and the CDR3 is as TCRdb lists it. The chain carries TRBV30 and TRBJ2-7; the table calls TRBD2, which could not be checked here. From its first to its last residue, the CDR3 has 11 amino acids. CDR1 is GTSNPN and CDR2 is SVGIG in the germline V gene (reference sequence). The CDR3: CAFYTGTSFSL.

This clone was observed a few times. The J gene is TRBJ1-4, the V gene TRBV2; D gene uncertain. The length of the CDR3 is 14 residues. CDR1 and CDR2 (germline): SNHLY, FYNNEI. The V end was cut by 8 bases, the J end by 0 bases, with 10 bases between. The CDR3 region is CASGMGATNEKLFF. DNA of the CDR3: TGTGCCAGCGGAATGGGAGCAACTAATGAAAAACTGTTTTTT.

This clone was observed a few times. The CDR3: CATSRPGQGVDTQYF. Written as DNA, the CDR3 is TGTGCCACCAGCAGACCGGGACAGGGAGTAGATACGCAGTATTTT. This sequence joins TRBV15 and TRBJ2-3; 9 nucleotides line up with TRBD1. Trimming cost V 2 bases and J 5 bases; bases outside gene matches: 5. The germline gives CDR1 LNHNV, CDR2 YYDKDF (reference sequence). CDR3 length equals 15 residues.

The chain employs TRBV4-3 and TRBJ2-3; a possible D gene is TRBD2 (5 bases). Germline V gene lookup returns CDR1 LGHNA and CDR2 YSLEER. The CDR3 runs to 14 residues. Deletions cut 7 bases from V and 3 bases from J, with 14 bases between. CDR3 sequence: CASIPEEFTDTQYF. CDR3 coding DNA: TGCGCCAGCATCCCGGAGGAGTTTACAGATACGCAGTATTTT.

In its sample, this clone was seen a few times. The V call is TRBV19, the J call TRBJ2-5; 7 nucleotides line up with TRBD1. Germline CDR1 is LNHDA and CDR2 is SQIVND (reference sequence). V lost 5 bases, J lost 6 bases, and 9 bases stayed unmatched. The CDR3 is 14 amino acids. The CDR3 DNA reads TGTGCCAGTAGTGAAAACAGGGGCGGAAAGACCCAGTACTTC. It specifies CASSENRGGKTQYF.

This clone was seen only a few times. CDR3: CASQGGSETQYF. CDR3 nucleotides: TGTGCCAGCCAAGGGGGGTCGGAGACCCAGTACTTC. The rearrangement uses TRBV2 and TRBJ2-5, with D possibly being TRBD1 or TRBD2 (6 bases each). Deletions cut 8 bases from V and 5 bases from J, with 12 bases between. The CDR3 is made up of 12 amino acids. The V gene's germline CDR1 is SNHLY and CDR2 FYNNEI.

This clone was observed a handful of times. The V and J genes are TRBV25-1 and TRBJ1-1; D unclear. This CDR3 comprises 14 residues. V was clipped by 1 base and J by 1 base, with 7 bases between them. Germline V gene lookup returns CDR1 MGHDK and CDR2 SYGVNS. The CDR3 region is CASSEWGENTEAFF. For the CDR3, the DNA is TGTGCCAGCAGTGAATGGGGAGAGAACACTGAAGCTTTCTTT.

The CDR3 here is CASSVSPKGTDTQYF. DNA for the CDR3: TGTGCCAGCAGCGTATCCCCGAAAGGCACAGATACGCAGTATTTT. The chain joins TRBV9 to TRBJ2-3; D ambiguous. Trimming cost V 1 base and J 1 base, with 10 bases left between them. Germline V CDR1 and CDR2: SGDLS, YYNGEE. The CDR3 sequence is 15 residues long.

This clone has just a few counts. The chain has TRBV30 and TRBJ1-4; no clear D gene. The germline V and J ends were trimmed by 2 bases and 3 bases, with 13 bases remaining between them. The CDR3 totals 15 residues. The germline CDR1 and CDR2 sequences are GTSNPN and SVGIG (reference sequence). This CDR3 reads CAWSFLRRANEKLFF. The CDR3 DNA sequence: TGTGCCTGGAGTTTCCTTAGGCGAGCTAATGAAAAACTGTTTTTT. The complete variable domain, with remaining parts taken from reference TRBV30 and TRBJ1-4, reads SQTIHQWPATLVQPVGSPLSLECTVEGTSNPNLYWYRQAAGRGLQLLFYSVGIGQISSEVPQNLSASRPQDRQFILSSKKLLLSDSGFYLCAWSFLRRANEKLFFGSGTQLSVL.

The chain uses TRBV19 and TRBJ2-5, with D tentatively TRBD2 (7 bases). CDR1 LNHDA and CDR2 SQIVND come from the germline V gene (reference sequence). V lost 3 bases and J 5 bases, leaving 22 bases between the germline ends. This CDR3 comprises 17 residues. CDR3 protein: CASSMGRRGGPLETQYF. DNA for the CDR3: TGTGCCAGTAGTATGGGTCGTCGCGGGGGCCCGCTTGAGACCCAGTACTTC.

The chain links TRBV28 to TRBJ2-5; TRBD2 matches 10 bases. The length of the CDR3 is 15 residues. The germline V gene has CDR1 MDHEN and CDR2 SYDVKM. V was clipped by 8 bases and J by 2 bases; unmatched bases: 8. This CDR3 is CASRRRTSGQETQYF. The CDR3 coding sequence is TGTGCCAGCCGTAGACGGACTAGCGGACAAGAGACCCAGTACTTC.

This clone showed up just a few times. Here the CDR3 reads CASSLIPEGGYTF. In DNA form, the CDR3 reads TGTGCCAGCAGCTTAATCCCGGAGGGTGGCTACACCTTC. V usage is TRBV7-2 and J usage is TRBJ1-2; D gene uncertain. CDR3 length: 13 amino acids. The V gene's germline CDR1 is SGHTA and CDR2 FQGNSA. Trimming left V 2 bases short and J 7 bases short, with 11 bases between.

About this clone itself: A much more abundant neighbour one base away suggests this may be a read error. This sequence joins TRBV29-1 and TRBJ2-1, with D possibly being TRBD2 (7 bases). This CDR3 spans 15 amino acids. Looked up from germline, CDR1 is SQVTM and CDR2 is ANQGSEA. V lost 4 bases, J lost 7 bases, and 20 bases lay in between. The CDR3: CSVGTGRGRLNEQFF. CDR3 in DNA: TGCAGCGTTGGAACGGGGCGGGGGCGCCTGAATGAGCAGTTCTTC.

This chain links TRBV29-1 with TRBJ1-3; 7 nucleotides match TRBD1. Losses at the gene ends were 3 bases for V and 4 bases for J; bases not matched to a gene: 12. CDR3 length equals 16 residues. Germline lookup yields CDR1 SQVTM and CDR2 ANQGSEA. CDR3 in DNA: TGCAGCGTTGATATACGTACAGGGGACAAGGGAAACACCATATATTTT. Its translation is CSVDIRTGDKGNTIYF.

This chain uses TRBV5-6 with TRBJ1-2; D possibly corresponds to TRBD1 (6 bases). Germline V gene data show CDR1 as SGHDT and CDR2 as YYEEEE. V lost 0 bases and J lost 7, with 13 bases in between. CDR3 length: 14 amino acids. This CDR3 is CASSLADGQRGYTF. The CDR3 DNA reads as TGTGCCAGCAGCTTGGCAGATGGACAGCGTGGCTACACCTTC.

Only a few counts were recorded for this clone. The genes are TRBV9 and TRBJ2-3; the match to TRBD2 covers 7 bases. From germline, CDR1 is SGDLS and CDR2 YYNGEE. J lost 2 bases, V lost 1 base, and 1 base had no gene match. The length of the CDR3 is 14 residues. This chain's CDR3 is CASSVSGNTDTQYF. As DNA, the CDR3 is TGTGCCAGCAGCGTAAGCGGGAACACAGATACGCAGTATTTT.

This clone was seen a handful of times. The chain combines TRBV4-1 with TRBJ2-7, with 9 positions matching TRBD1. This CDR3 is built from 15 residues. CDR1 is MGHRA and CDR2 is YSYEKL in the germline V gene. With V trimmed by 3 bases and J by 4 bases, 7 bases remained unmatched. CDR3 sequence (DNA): TGCGCCAGCAGCCACCCGGGACAGGGTAATTACGAGCAGTACTTC. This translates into CASSHPGQGNYEQYF.